This is a list of T cell receptor beta chains from one sample in a study of cytomegalovirus exposure and HLA in healthy donors. TCRdb's table, derived via immunoSEQ multiplex PCR, lists solely in-frame clones and lacks some. Among around 62,000 clones, roughly 80% were seen once, and the ten largest hold under 3%. Material: PBMCs. All receptors derive from a woman aged 25 to 39 in good health and CMV-seronegative. CDR3s include the opening cysteine and the closing phenylalanine or tryptophan. Each record gives: V gene, D gene, J gene, CDR3 protein. D genes are given only for firm matches.

TRBV18	NA	TRBJ1-1	CASSLSENTEAFF
TRBV19	NA	TRBJ2-1	CASSIVWGTSYNEQFF
TRBV7-8	NA	TRBJ2-2	CASSLRGYSNTGELFF
TRBV6-5	NA	TRBJ2-7	CASSYGGGDLPYEQYF
TRBV11-2	NA	TRBJ1-2	CASTNPSGDGGGYTF
TRBV9	TRBD2	TRBJ2-7	CASSVERLADSYEQYF
TRBV6-1	TRBD1	TRBJ2-7	CASSGQPGQGGDEQYF
TRBV19	TRBD1	TRBJ1-4	CASSMLQLRGRREKLFF
TRBV12-2	NA	TRBJ1-6	CASRYRTPKKYNSPLHF
TRBV5-1	NA	TRBJ1-6	CASSPDTAPYNSPLHF
TRBV4-3	NA	TRBJ1-3	CASSQDWARGAGNTIYF
TRBV4-3	NA	TRBJ2-7	CASSQDSSSRAYEQYF
TRBV2	TRBD1	TRBJ1-2	CASSKDRYGYTF
TRBV5-1	TRBD2	TRBJ2-7	CASSSREGAYEQYF
TRBV30	NA	TRBJ2-7	CAWSSTYEQYF
TRBV5-1	NA	TRBJ1-1	CASSLVAGMGYTEAFF
TRBV7-2	TRBD1	TRBJ1-4	CASSSGQGVEKLFF
TRBV28	NA	TRBJ1-4	CASSTGGPNEKLFF
TRBV2	TRBD1	TRBJ1-2	CASSASGGGYTF
TRBV12-5	NA	TRBJ2-5	CASGLVRTAQETQYF
TRBV6-1	TRBD1	TRBJ1-1	CASSVDRGYTEAFF
TRBV9	TRBD1	TRBJ2-7	CASSAATGTEQYF
TRBV10-1	NA	TRBJ2-7	CASSEGRVREQYF
TRBV2	NA	TRBJ1-4	CAYRGGDGATNEKLFF
TRBV6-1	TRBD1	TRBJ1-5	CASSESGTGDGNQPQHF